These T cell receptor beta chains were read from a single sample in a study of neurological immune-mediated disorders. TCRdb independently ran MiXCR on the 5' RACE reads; one entry per CDR3 protein. The profile shows 93,000 or so distinct CDR3 sequences, 10% to 12% of them singletons. The sequenced sample consisted of PBMCs. These receptors all come from a female donor with HTLV-1-associated myelopathy (HAM/TSP). The CDR3 runs from the conserved cysteine through the conserved F or W. Each record gives: D gene, J gene, clone size, V gene, CDR3 DNA, CDR3 protein. The D gene is left open where the match is weak. Where a row states a size, it is once, few, many or the class of an expanded clone; other rows omit it.

D: NA
J: TRBJ2-3
size: many
V: TRBV7-9
DNA: TGTGCCAGCAGCCTTTCTTTTAGGGATACGCAGTATTTT
CDR3: CASSLSFRDTQYF

D: NA
J: TRBJ2-6
size: few
V: TRBV5-1
DNA: TGCGCCAGCAGCTTGGCCGGCTCTGGGGCCAACGTCCTGACTTTC
CDR3: CASSLAGSGANVLTF

D: TRBD1
J: TRBJ1-4
size: many
V: TRBV4-3
DNA: TGCGCCAGCAGCCAAACAGGGGTAACTAATGAAAAACTGTTTTTT
CDR3: CASSQTGVTNEKLFF

D: NA
J: TRBJ2-1
size: many
V: TRBV7-2
DNA: TGTGCCAGCAGCTTCCGGGACACCTACGATGAGCAGTTCTTC
CDR3: CASSFRDTYDEQFF

D: TRBD2
J: TRBJ2-1
size: many
V: TRBV7-3
DNA: TGTGCCAGCAGCCTAGTGGGTAGCGGGGGGCTCGCTGAGCAGTTCTTC
CDR3: CASSLVGSGGLAEQFF

D: TRBD2
J: TRBJ2-3
size: NA
V: TRBV20-1
DNA: TGCAGTGCTAGGCGGGCTAGCGGGGGGAGAACAGATACGCAGTATTTT
CDR3: CSARRASGGRTDTQYF

D: TRBD2
J: TRBJ2-4
size: many
V: TRBV4-2
DNA: TGTGCCAGCAGCCAACCGGGACTAGAAGGATACATTCAGTACTTC
CDR3: CASSQPGLEGYIQYF

D: TRBD1
J: TRBJ2-1
size: many
V: TRBV9
DNA: TGTGCCAGCAGCGCCCGGACAGGGAAAATTCTTAGGTCCTACAATGAGCAGTTCTTC
CDR3: CASSARTGKILRSYNEQFF

D: TRBD2
J: TRBJ2-3
size: many
V: TRBV20-1
DNA: TGCAGTCCCTCCGCGGTAGCGGGGCTCACAGATACGCAGTATTTT
CDR3: CSPSAVAGLTDTQYF

D: TRBD2
J: TRBJ2-3
size: many
V: TRBV20-1
DNA: TGCAGTGCTAGCACTAGCGGGGCCACAGATACGCAGTATTTT
CDR3: CSASTSGATDTQYF

D: NA
J: TRBJ1-1
size: NA
V: TRBV5-6
DNA: TGTGCCAGCAGCGGGGCGACGTGGAGCTTT
CDR3: CASSGATWSF

D: NA
J: TRBJ1-5
size: many
V: TRBV2
DNA: TGTGCCAGCAGTCCCGCGACAGGAAAGAATCAGCCCCAGCATTTT
CDR3: CASSPATGKNQPQHF

D: NA
J: TRBJ1-4
size: many
V: TRBV6-5
DNA: TGTGCCAGCAGTTATTCGGGGAGACAGAAACTGTTTTTT
CDR3: CASSYSGRQKLFF

D: NA
J: TRBJ2-1
size: many
V: TRBV20-1
DNA: TGCAGTGCTAGAGATGGGCGCGGGGTTGGCAATGAGCAGTTCTTC
CDR3: CSARDGRGVGNEQFF

D: NA
J: TRBJ2-1
size: many
V: TRBV5-1
DNA: TGCGCCAGCAGCGGGGTAGCGGCCGCCTACAATGAGCAGTTCTTC
CDR3: CASSGVAAAYNEQFF